This T cell receptor beta chain was documented in a study of CD8+CD57+ T cells in acquired aplastic anemia. About the research overall: Quantities of DNA derived from sorted CD4+ and CD8+ cells averaged around 3.2 ug.

The authors sequenced patients whose flow cytometry had shown CD8+CD57+ cell expansion. All patients had severe acquired aplastic anemia. The study profiled TCR beta VDJ and CDR3 using genomic DNA as template. Via MiXCR, TCRdb re-called the reads, giving one row per CDR3 protein. The data show about 150,000 distinct CDR3 sequences, about half seen once. CDR1 is SNHLY and CDR2 is FYNNEI in the germline V gene. The CDR3 totals 16 residues. With V trimmed by 5 bases and J by 7 bases, 9 bases remained unmatched. The specimen sequenced was sorted CD4+, CD8+, or CD8+CD57+ T cells (not recorded which) from PBMCs. The source of this sequence is a human donor with aplastic anemia. The chain employs TRBV2 and TRBJ2-2, with 11 bases lining up with TRBD2. The CDR3 loop is CASSYSGGGPGGELFF. CDR3 DNA: TGTGCCAGCAGTTATAGCGGGGGGGGCCCGGGCGGGGAGCTGTTTTTT.